These 7 T cell receptor beta chains were all obtained from the same sample, sequenced in a study of blood T cell repertoires in COVID-19. The protocol was immunoSEQ multiplex PCR, while the TCRdb copy is restricted to in-frame clones and leaves out a portion. The table includes more than 150,000 clones, roughly four fifths detected once. Sequenced: peripheral blood. The origin of the receptors is a human donor in a cohort sampled during active COVID-19.

The chain uses TRBV2 and TRBJ1-2; 7 positions match TRBD1. Germline values: CDR1 SNHLY, CDR2 FYNNEI. After removal of 4 bases from V and 8 bases from J, the junction contained 10 bases not matched to a gene. The CDR3 has 14 amino acids. CDR3 nucleotide sequence: TGTGCCAGCAGTGTCGACAGGGCCAACCGCGGCTACACCTTC. Its protein product is CASSVDRANRGYTF.

The J gene is TRBJ1-2, the V gene TRBV7-9; 7 nucleotides agree with TRBD1. This CDR3 has 15 residues. V dropped 6 bases and J dropped 4; count of bases not matched to a gene: 11. The germline V gene encodes CDR1 SEHNR and CDR2 FQNEAQ (reference sequence). CDR3 amino acids: CASRPRGGQVYGYTF. For the CDR3, the DNA is TGTGCCAGCAGGCCCAGGGGCGGACAGGTCTATGGCTACACCTTC. Complete variable domain (other parts from reference TRBV7-9 and TRBJ1-2): DTGVSQNPRHKITKRGQNVTFRCDPISEHNRLYWYRQTLGQGPEFLTYFQNEAQLEKSRLLSDRFSAERPKGSFSTLEIQRTEQGDSAMYLCASRPRGGQVYGYTFGSGTRLTVV.

The CDR3 loop reads CASSYDTNYGYTF. CDR3 bases: TGTGCCAGCAGTTATGACACTAACTATGGCTACACCTTC. The V gene is TRBV6-5, the J gene TRBJ1-2; no clear D. Trimming took 3 bases from V and 0 from J, leaving 5 bases between them. CDR1 and CDR2 (germline): MNHEY, SVGAGI. The CDR3 contains 13 residues.

V usage is TRBV19 and J usage is TRBJ2-5, with D possibly being TRBD2 (6 bases). The length of the CDR3 is 13 residues. With 10 bases removed from V and 2 bases from J, the gap between germline ends came to 14 bases. CDR1 and CDR2 (germline): LNHDA, SQIVND (reference sequence). The CDR3 spells CATKAGFQETQYF. The DNA of the CDR3 is TGTGCCACTAAGGCGGGATTTCAAGAGACCCAGTACTTC.

The chain carries TRBV5-1 and TRBJ2-2, with D uncertain. CDR3 length: 15 residues. V was clipped by 0 bases and J by 5 bases, with 11 bases between them. Germline V lookup: CDR1 SGHRS, CDR2 YFSETQ. Here the CDR3 DNA reads TGCGCCAGCAGCTTGGATGTGGGCAAGACCGGGGAGCTGTTTTTT. Translated: CASSLDVGKTGELFF.

The chain joins TRBV6-5 to TRBJ1-1; D may be TRBD1 (5 bases). The CDR3 runs 14 residues. Germline V gene lookup returns CDR1 MNHEY and CDR2 SVGAGI. V gave up 4 bases and J gave up 1 base, with 10 bases separating them. The CDR3 sequence: CASSSQRGNTEAFF. CDR3 coding DNA: TGTGCCAGCAGTTCCCAAAGGGGGAACACTGAAGCTTTCTTT.

V is TRBV12-5 and J is TRBJ1-1; 9 nucleotides match TRBD1. V was pared by 2 bases and J by 6 bases, with 10 bases of the junction left unmatched. Germline V CDR1 and CDR2: LGHNT, FRNRAP. The CDR3 is 16 amino acids. CDR3 residues: CASGLSAGTGISEAFF. CDR3 DNA: TGTGCTAGTGGTTTGTCGGCCGGGACAGGGATCTCTGAAGCTTTCTTT.